This TCR beta chain is drawn from a study of T cells in Graves' hyperthyroidism and ophthalmopathy. Regarding the study as a whole: Researchers report that a 13 V-J model separated ophthalmopathy from stable hyperthyroidism.

V lost 3 bases and J lost 4, with 6 bases in between. The length of the CDR3 is 12 residues. Regarding this clonotype: Its cognate antigen is unknown.

Researchers took RNA transcripts and amplified the TCR beta CDR3 regions from them. The TCR CDR3 first-round RT-PCR relied on the HTBI primer set. TCRdb re-called the multiplex PCR reads with MiXCR, one entry per CDR3 protein. The sample lists some 500,000 distinct CDR3 sequences, roughly 14% occurring once. Stable hyperthyroidism: no ophthalmopathy progression over 18 months of follow-up. Clinical symptoms, serum thyroxine, TRAb, thyroid ultrasound and orbital computed tomography established diagnosis. The V and J genes are TRBV12-3 or TRBV12-4 and TRBJ1-2; D gene uncertain. This TCR came from a woman between 18 and 30 years old with Graves' hyperthyroidism. The sample was blood. DNA of the CDR3: TGTGCCAGCAGTTTCAAGTTCTATGGCTACACCTTC. It translates to CASSFKFYGYTF.